The present entry profiles one TCR beta chain with its context. The sample is drawn from a study of T cell changes during pregnancy in multiple sclerosis. This CDR3 is 15 amino acids long. The V and J ends lost 0 bases and 4 bases respectively, with 13 bases between them. Germline assignment: CDR1 SGDLS and CDR2 YYNGEE. Clones were sequenced by immunoSEQ multiplex PCR, and TCRdb holds only the in-frame ones, with some missing. The profile shows 30,000 to 40,000 clones, roughly 89% of them singletons. This clonotype originated in a female donor with multiple sclerosis, enrolled in a pregnancy study. This chain joins TRBV9 and TRBJ2-5; weak D call: TRBD1 (5 bases). Sequenced material: CD8+ T cells from peripheral blood mononuclear cells, taken before pregnancy. CDR3 amino acids: CASSVETGSGETQYF. In nucleotides, the CDR3 is TGTGCCAGCAGCGTAGAAACAGGTTCGGGAGAGACCCAGTACTTC.